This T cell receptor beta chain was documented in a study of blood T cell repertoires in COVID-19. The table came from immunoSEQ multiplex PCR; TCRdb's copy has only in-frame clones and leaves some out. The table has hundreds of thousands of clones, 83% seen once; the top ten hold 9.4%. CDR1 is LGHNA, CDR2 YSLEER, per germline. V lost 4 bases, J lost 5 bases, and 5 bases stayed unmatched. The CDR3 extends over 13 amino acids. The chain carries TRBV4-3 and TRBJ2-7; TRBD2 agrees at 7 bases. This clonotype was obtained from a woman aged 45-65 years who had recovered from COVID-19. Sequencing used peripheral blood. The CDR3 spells CASSLGEGNEQYF. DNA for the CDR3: TGCGCCAGCAGCCTTGGGGAGGGCAACGAGCAGTACTTC.